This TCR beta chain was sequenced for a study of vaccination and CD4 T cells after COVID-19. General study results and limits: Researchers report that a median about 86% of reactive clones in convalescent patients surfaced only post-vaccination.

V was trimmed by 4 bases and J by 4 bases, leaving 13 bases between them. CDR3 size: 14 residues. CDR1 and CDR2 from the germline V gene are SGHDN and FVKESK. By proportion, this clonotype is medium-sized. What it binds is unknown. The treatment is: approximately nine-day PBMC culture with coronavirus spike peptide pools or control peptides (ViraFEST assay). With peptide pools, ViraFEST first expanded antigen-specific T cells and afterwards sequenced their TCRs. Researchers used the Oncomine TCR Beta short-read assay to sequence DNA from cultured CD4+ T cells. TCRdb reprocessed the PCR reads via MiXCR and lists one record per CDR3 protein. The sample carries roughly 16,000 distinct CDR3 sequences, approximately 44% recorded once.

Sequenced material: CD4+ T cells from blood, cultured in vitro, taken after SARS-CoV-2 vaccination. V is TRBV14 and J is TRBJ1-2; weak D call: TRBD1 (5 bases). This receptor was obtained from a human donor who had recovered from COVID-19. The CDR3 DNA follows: TGTGCCAGCAGCCCAGGGTATTCGGGCTATGGCTACACCTTC. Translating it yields CASSPGYSGYGYTF.